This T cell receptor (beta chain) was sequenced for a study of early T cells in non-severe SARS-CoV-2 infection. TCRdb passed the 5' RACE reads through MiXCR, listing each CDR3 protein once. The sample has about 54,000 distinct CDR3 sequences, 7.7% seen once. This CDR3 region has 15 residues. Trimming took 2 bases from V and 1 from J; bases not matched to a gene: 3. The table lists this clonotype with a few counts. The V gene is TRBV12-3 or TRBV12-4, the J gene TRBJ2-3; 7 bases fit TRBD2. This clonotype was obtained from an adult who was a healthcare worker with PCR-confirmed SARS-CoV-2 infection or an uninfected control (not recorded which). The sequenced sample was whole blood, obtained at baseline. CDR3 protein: CASSLQGGGTDTQYF. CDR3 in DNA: TGTGCCAGCAGTTTACAGGGAGGGGGCACAGATACGCAGTATTTT.